The present TCR beta chain was sequenced within a study of T cell responses to AZD1222 COVID-19 vaccine (dated by TCRdb to the early 2020s). General notes on the study: AZD1222 recipients given second doses at about 4 weeks or at about 12 weeks were pooled, since spike-specific TCR depth and breadth were not found to differ between the two schedules. TCR sequencing was performed for approximately 240 trial participants, of whom around 200 were given two doses of AZD1222 and some 25 were given two doses of MenACWY control vaccine. Enrollment into the trials was organized by age into subgroups of 18-55, 56-69 and 70-plus years, and those subgroups contained roughly 150, 30 and 60 TCR-sequenced participants, respectively. Paper-wide results and their limitations: Only five to seven AZD1222 recipients were SARS-CoV-2 seropositive at baseline, limiting conclusions about previously exposed vaccinees. CD4 TCRs associated with the vaccine covered the entire spike protein, and the dominant responses were in regions 160-218 and 743-854. Reportedly, close to half of the unique spike-specific TCRs recognized epitopes lying outside the regions that are mutated in the B.1.351 and B.1.1.7 variants. Most participants were white British and females outnumbered males, and the authors suggested that clonal diversity may have been underestimated. After two AZD1222 doses, both the breadth and the depth of spike-specific TCRs were significantly higher than at day 0 and than in MenACWY recipients. Because no day 14 peak-response samples were available, the repertoires could be characterized only after the peak T cell response. In the small 56-69-year group, the increase in depth fell short of significance, most likely because of low power.

Of note for this clone: The antigen it recognizes is unknown. No quality values exist for individual bases; no much larger clone is one base distant.

From the cysteine up to the phenylalanine, the CDR3 has a length of 15 residues. Just the 45-base CDR3 DNA is kept, in frame starting at base 1. Trimming at the junction amounts to 1 base on V and 5 bases on J, and the germline ends lie 11 bases apart. CDR1 and CDR2 were assigned from the germline V gene as MGHRA and YSYEKL. The CDR3 regions of human TCRbeta chains were analyzed by immunosequencing. The paper's data handling went like this. Repertoire TCRs were matched against a reference library of SARS-CoV-2-specific TCRs generated with the MIRA antigen-specificity platform. Breadth meant the fraction of unique TCRs that were SARS-CoV-2-associated, whereas depth meant the fraction of total T cells that were SARS-CoV-2-associated. Using the MIRA data, each spike-specific TCR was assigned both to the spike region to which the TCR was reactive and to a CD4 or CD8 class. Log10-transformed breadth and depth values were compared by one-way ANOVA with Sidak's multiple comparisons tests. TCRdb retrieved this table from immuneACCESS and kept in-frame rearrangements only. Not all clones are present; in checked studies, unresolved V genes account for under half, and no reason is known for the remainder. V, J and clone size reflect that table, while D and trimming were determined from the DNA. The table for this sample lists 94,000 or so clones; 89% of them were counted only once. The top ten hold roughly 1.7% of the sample.

The time point label, as the study defines it: baseline before first vaccination. Vaccinee samples came from UK trials COV001 and COV002, including a single-blind randomized controlled phase 2/3 trial of AZD1222 (ChAdOx1 nCoV-19) in healthy adults. For TCRbeta chain sequencing, PBMC samples from trial participants were taken at day 0 and at day 28 after the second dose. The TCR originated in an adult in good health. The rearrangement combines TRBV4-1 with TRBJ2-2, with the D gene call left open. The sample in question was peripheral blood, obtained on day 0 of AZD1222 vaccination. The CDR3 here reads CASSQVFLGTGELFF. The nucleotide sequence is TGCGCCAGCAGCCAAGTGTTCTTAGGGACCGGGGAGCTGTTTTTT.